Presented here are 14 T cell receptor beta chains from one specimen sequenced in a study of blood T cell repertoires in COVID-19. Profiling relied on immunoSEQ multiplex PCR, and the TCRdb table lists in-frame clones only, not all of them. The sample carries 150,000 or so clones, roughly 79% recorded once. The sequenced material came from peripheral blood. The receptor source for this set is a woman of 80 years or more with acute or convalescent COVID-19.

The V call is TRBV19, the J call TRBJ1-1, with a weak D call TRBD1 (6 bases). CDR3 length equals 15 residues. Germline V gene sequence: CDR1 LNHDA, CDR2 SQIVND (reference sequence). Trimming left V 7 bases short and J 0 bases short, with 15 bases between. The CDR3 bases are TGTGCCAGTAACCTTAGGGGACATTTGAACACTGAAGCTTTCTTT. This codes for CASNLRGHLNTEAFF.

The table lists this clone with a few counts. This sequence joins TRBV27 and TRBJ2-2; D is possibly TRBD2 (5 bases). Trimming stripped 2 bases from V and 7 bases from J, with 11 bases between. Germline CDR1 is MNHEY and CDR2 is SMNVEV (reference sequence). The CDR3 spans 14 residues. CDR3 protein: CASSLGRMDGELFF. The CDR3 region has the DNA TGTGCCAGCAGTTTAGGGAGAATGGACGGGGAGCTGTTTTTT.

The genes are TRBV7-9 and TRBJ1-1; D possibly corresponds to TRBD1 (5 bases). Trimming removed 7 bases from V and 0 bases from J, with 15 bases in between. The V gene's germline CDR1 is SEHNR and CDR2 FQNEAQ (reference sequence). The length of the CDR3 is 15 residues. CDR3 nucleotides: TGTGCCAGCACGAAAGGGGAGGGCATGAACACTGAAGCTTTCTTT. Residues: CASTKGEGMNTEAFF.

The V and J genes are TRBV6-6 and TRBJ1-2, with a tentative D call TRBD1 (5 bases). There are 14 residues in the CDR3. Trimming stripped 2 bases from V and 6 bases from J, with 13 bases between. The germline gives CDR1 MNHNY, CDR2 SVGAGI (reference sequence). The DNA of the CDR3 is TGTGCCAGCAGTTACGGGCAGGGTGCCGATGGCTACACCTTC. Its translation is CASSYGQGADGYTF.

The chain employs TRBV6-6 and TRBJ2-1; no reliable D call. This CDR3 has 13 residues. V lost 0 bases, J lost 6 bases, and 6 bases lay in between. Germline CDR1 is MNHNY and CDR2 is SVGAGI (reference sequence). The CDR3 is CASSYSPPNEQFF. CDR3 DNA: TGTGCCAGCAGTTACTCTCCTCCCAATGAGCAGTTCTTC.

This clone was detected once. This chain links TRBV11-2 with TRBJ2-6; weak D call: TRBD1 (6 bases). V lost 5 bases and J 0 bases, leaving 14 bases between the germline ends. The CDR3 has 17 amino acids. Germline CDR1 and CDR2: SGHAT and FQNNGV. The DNA of the CDR3 is TGTGCCAGCAGCCTTCAGGGGTTCCACTCTGGGGCCAACGTCCTGACTTTC. It codes for CASSLQGFHSGANVLTF.

A note on this clone: The junction departs from germline at one end; a sequencing error may be responsible. J is TRBJ2-7 and V is TRBV2; 13 bases match TRBD2. This CDR3 has 16 residues. Germline V gene lookup returns CDR1 SNHLY and CDR2 FYNNEI. CDR3 residues: CASIPGQGLAGPDGSF. In nucleotides, the CDR3 is TGTGCCAGCATCCCGGGCCAGGGACTAGCGGGACCAGACGGGTCATTC.

CDR3 sequence: CASSIGHNNEQFF. DNA for the CDR3: TGTGCCAGTAGTATTGGACATAACAATGAGCAGTTCTTC. V is TRBV19 and J is TRBJ2-1, with D possibly TRBD1 on 5 matching bases. This CDR3 spans 13 amino acids. The ends were cut back, 3 bases at V and 5 bases at J, with 8 bases in the middle. Germline values: CDR1 LNHDA, CDR2 SQIVND (reference sequence).

The chain employs TRBV5-4 and TRBJ2-1; D unclear. The CDR3 loop spans 15 amino acids. The V gene's germline CDR1 is SGHNT and CDR2 YYREEE (reference sequence). V lost 0 bases and J 5 bases, leaving 12 bases between the germline ends. The CDR3 nucleotides read TGTGCCAGCAGCTTGGAGACACAGAATAACAATGAGCAGTTCTTC. This gives the protein CASSLETQNNNEQFF.

This clone was recorded a few times. The chain is built from TRBV5-4 and TRBJ2-2; 7 bases agree with TRBD2. This CDR3 is built from 17 residues. V lost 4 bases to trimming and J lost 0 bases; unmatched junction nucleotides: 9. Germline loops: CDR1 SGHNT, CDR2 YYREEE (reference sequence). This chain's CDR3 is CASSRLVAGPNTGELFF. The CDR3 nucleotides are TGTGCCAGCAGCCGGCTGGTAGCGGGCCCGAACACCGGGGAGCTGTTTTTT.

The J gene is TRBJ1-2, the V gene TRBV6-5, with D perhaps TRBD1 (5 bases). The CDR3 totals 13 residues. CDR1 and CDR2 (germline): MNHEY, SVGAGI. Trimming took 5 bases from V and 5 from J, leaving 12 bases between them. The CDR3 protein is CASSRGADYGYTF. As DNA, the CDR3 is TGTGCCAGCAGTCGCGGGGCAGATTATGGCTACACCTTC.

This chain joins TRBV3-1 (or the pseudogene TRBV3-2) and TRBJ2-7; weak D call: TRBD2 (6 bases). Germline CDR1 is LGHDT and CDR2 is YNNKEL (reference sequence). V gave up 3 bases and J gave up 1 base, with 13 bases separating them. CDR3 size: 15 residues. In DNA form, the CDR3 reads TGTGCCAGCAGCCAGCTCTGGGACTCATCCTACGAGCAGTACTTC. This translates into CASSQLWDSSYEQYF.

This clone has just one count. V is TRBV18 and J is TRBJ2-1; 15 bases fit TRBD2. Germline V gene lookup returns CDR1 KGHSH and CDR2 LQKENI. The length of the CDR3 is 16 residues. The ends lost 5 bases at V and 9 bases at J; junction bases unmatched: 8. The CDR3 is CASSYRTSGRATEQFF. The CDR3 DNA follows: TGTGCCAGCTCATACCGGACTAGCGGGAGGGCCACTGAGCAGTTCTTC.

This clone was seen a single time. The CDR3 is CAWGQFPTGELFF. The DNA of the CDR3 is TGTGCCTGGGGACAGTTTCCCACCGGGGAGCTGTTTTTT. The chain uses TRBV30 and TRBJ2-2; D may be TRBD1 (6 bases). The CDR3 is 13 residues long. The germline V gene encodes CDR1 GTSNPN and CDR2 SVGIG (reference sequence). V was clipped by 5 bases and J by 4 bases, with 11 bases between them.